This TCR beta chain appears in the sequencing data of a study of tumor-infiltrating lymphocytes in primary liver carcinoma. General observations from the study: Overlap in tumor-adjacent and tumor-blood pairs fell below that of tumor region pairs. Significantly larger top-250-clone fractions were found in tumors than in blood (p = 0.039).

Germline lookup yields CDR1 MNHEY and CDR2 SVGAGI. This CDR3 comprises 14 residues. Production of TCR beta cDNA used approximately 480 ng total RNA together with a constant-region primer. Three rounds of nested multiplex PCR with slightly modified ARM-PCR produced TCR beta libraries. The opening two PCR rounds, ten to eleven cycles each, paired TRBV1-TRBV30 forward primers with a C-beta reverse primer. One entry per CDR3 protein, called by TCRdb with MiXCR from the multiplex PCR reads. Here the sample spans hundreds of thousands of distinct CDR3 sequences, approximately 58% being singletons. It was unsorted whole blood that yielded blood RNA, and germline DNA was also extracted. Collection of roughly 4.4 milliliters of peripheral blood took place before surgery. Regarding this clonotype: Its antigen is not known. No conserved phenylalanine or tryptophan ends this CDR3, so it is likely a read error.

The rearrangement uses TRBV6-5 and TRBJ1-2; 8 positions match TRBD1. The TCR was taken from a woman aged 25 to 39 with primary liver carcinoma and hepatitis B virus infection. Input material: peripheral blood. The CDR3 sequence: CANSYRTGLYGYTL. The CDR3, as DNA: TGTGCCAACAGTTATCGGACAGGGCTCTATGGCTACACCCTC.